This is a list of T cell receptor beta chains from one sample in a study of shared clonotypes between healthy human individuals. Libraries were prepared by immunoSEQ multiplex PCR; TCRdb keeps only in-frame clonotypes and omits some of them. This sample has approximately 840,000 clones, with 95% to 97% found just once. Sequences were obtained from naive CD8+ T cells sorted from blood. The source of these receptors is a man aged 25-45 years in good health. The CDR3 runs from the conserved cysteine through the conserved F or W. A D gene is named only where the DNA matches it firmly. Expanded clones get a size class; other rows say once, few or many, or leave the size out.

D: TRBD2; V: TRBV9; J: TRBJ2-5; size: NA; DNA: TGTGCCAGCAGCGATTATGGGGGGGGGACCCAAGAGACCCAGTACTTC; CDR3: CASSDYGGGTQETQYF
D: TRBD1; V: TRBV11-2; J: TRBJ2-7; size: NA; DNA: TGTGCCAGCAGTCTCAGTAAGGGTCAGGGGGCCTACGAGCAGTACTTC; CDR3: CASSLSKGQGAYEQYF
D: TRBD1; V: TRBV12-5; J: TRBJ2-5; size: once; DNA: TGTGCTAGTGGTGACGGACAGGGGGCGTTTGAGACCCAGTACTTC; CDR3: CASGDGQGAFETQYF
D: NA; V: TRBV6-6; J: TRBJ2-7; size: NA; DNA: TGTGCCAGCAGTTACTCGAGGTACGAGCAGTACTTC; CDR3: CASSYSRYEQYF
D: TRBD2; V: TRBV2; J: TRBJ2-1; size: NA; DNA: TGTGCCAGCAGTGTGTGGCTTAGCGGGAGAGACAATGAGCAGTTCTTC; CDR3: CASSVWLSGRDNEQFF
D: TRBD1; V: TRBV7-9; J: TRBJ2-4; size: NA; DNA: TGTGCCAGCAGCTCTCCGGGACAGGGGGCGGAAATTCAGTACTTC; CDR3: CASSSPGQGAEIQYF
D: TRBD2; V: TRBV7-9; J: TRBJ2-7; size: NA; DNA: TGTGCCAGCAGCTTTCCGAAGCGGGAGGCCTCGAGCTCCTACGAGCAGTACTTC; CDR3: CASSFPKREASSSYEQYF
D: NA; V: TRBV10-3; J: TRBJ2-7; size: NA; DNA: TGTGCCATCAGTTATAGCGGAACCTACGAGCAGTACTTC; CDR3: CAISYSGTYEQYF
D: TRBD2; V: TRBV7-9; J: TRBJ2-3; size: NA; DNA: TGTGCCAGCAGCCCGACTAGCGGGATTGATACGCAGTATTTT; CDR3: CASSPTSGIDTQYF
D: NA; V: TRBV6-1; J: TRBJ2-7; size: once; DNA: TGTGCCAGCAGTGAAAGGCAGGGAGTGTTCCACGAGCAGTACTTC; CDR3: CASSERQGVFHEQYF
D: NA; V: TRBV7-2; J: TRBJ2-3; size: NA; DNA: TGTGCCAGCAGCTTACGGTGGGGAGGCACCACAGATACGCAGTATTTT; CDR3: CASSLRWGGTTDTQYF
D: NA; V: TRBV7-9; J: TRBJ2-2; size: NA; DNA: TGTGCCAGCAGCTTAGAGGGGGAGAACACCGGGGAGCTGTTTTTT; CDR3: CASSLEGENTGELFF
D: TRBD1; V: TRBV18; J: TRBJ2-7; size: NA; DNA: TGTGCCAGCTCCACCGGGACAGGCTCCTACGAGCAGTACTTC; CDR3: CASSTGTGSYEQYF
D: TRBD2; V: TRBV29-1; J: TRBJ2-5; size: NA; DNA: TGCAGCGTTGAACGAGCCACTAGCGGGCTACAAGAGACCCAGTACTTC; CDR3: CSVERATSGLQETQYF
D: NA; V: TRBV7-9; J: TRBJ1-4; size: once; DNA: TGTGCCAGCAGCAACGGGAATGCGGCAACTAATGAAAAACTGTTTTTT; CDR3: CASSNGNAATNEKLFF
D: NA; V: TRBV5-4; J: TRBJ2-2; size: NA; DNA: TGTGCCAGCGCTAATAAAAGAGGCACCGGGGAGCTGTTTTTT; CDR3: CASANKRGTGELFF
D: TRBD1; V: TRBV5-1; J: TRBJ2-7; size: NA; DNA: TGCGCCAGCAGCTTGACCGGGACAGAATCCTACGAGCAGTACTTC; CDR3: CASSLTGTESYEQYF
D: TRBD2; V: TRBV4-1; J: TRBJ2-1; size: NA; DNA: TGCGCCAGCAGCCCAGCGGGAGGGCCCGGCTCCTACAATGAGCAGTTCTTC; CDR3: CASSPAGGPGSYNEQFF
D: NA; V: TRBV7-9; J: TRBJ2-7; size: NA; DNA: TGTGCCAGCCAGGGTCTCTACGAGCAGTACTTC; CDR3: CASQGLYEQYF
D: NA; V: TRBV6-1; J: TRBJ2-7; size: NA; DNA: TGTGCCAGCGGGTCTAAGGCTAGCCGGAGATACGAGCAGTACTTC; CDR3: CASGSKASRRYEQYF
D: TRBD1; V: TRBV4-3; J: TRBJ2-1; size: NA; DNA: TGCGCCAGCAGCCAAGACGGGACAGGGGTTGAAAATGAGCAGTTCTTC; CDR3: CASSQDGTGVENEQFF
D: NA; V: TRBV10-3; J: TRBJ2-7; size: once; DNA: TGTGCCATCAAGGTGAACCGGGAAGGGGACTTC; CDR3: CAIKVNREGDF
D: NA; V: TRBV5-6; J: TRBJ1-5; size: NA; DNA: TGTGCCAGCAGTCCCGGTGGTCAGCCCCAGCATTTT; CDR3: CASSPGGQPQHF
D: NA; V: TRBV11-2; J: TRBJ2-6; size: NA; DNA: TGTGCCAGCAGCTTACGGGACCCTGGGGCCAACGTCCTGACTTTC; CDR3: CASSLRDPGANVLTF
D: NA; V: TRBV13; J: TRBJ1-1; size: once; DNA: TGTGCCAGCAGCTTAGGCAGGGCCACTGAAGCTTTCTTT; CDR3: CASSLGRATEAFF
D: NA; V: TRBV19; J: TRBJ2-1; size: NA; DNA: TGTGCCAGTAGTATAGCGCTAGGCAATGAGCAGTTCTTC; CDR3: CASSIALGNEQFF
D: TRBD2; V: TRBV10-2; J: TRBJ2-7; size: NA; DNA: TGCGCCACCCTAGGACTAGCGGAGACCTACGAGCAGTACTTC; CDR3: CATLGLAETYEQYF
D: TRBD2; V: TRBV7-9; J: TRBJ2-1; size: NA; DNA: TGTGCCAGCAGCTTAGCGGGGACTAGCGAAAACAATGAGCAGTTCTTC; CDR3: CASSLAGTSENNEQFF
D: TRBD1; V: TRBV5-5; J: TRBJ2-1; size: NA; DNA: TGTGCCAGCAGCTTTAGACTGGGACAGGGGGAATATGAGCAGTTCTTC; CDR3: CASSFRLGQGEYEQFF
D: NA; V: TRBV28; J: TRBJ2-7; size: NA; DNA: TGTGCCAGCAGTCCTCAATCCGATACCGAGCAGTACTTC; CDR3: CASSPQSDTEQYF
D: NA; V: TRBV7-9; J: TRBJ2-7; size: NA; DNA: TGTGCCAGCGGCAGGGGGGGCTACGAGCAGTACTTC; CDR3: CASGRGGYEQYF
D: NA; V: TRBV5-8; J: TRBJ2-5; size: NA; DNA: TGTGCCAGCAGCCAGTCCCTCGGGACCCAGTACTTC; CDR3: CASSQSLGTQYF
D: NA; V: TRBV11-2; J: TRBJ2-2; size: NA; DNA: TGTGCCAGCAGCTTAGTTGGGGATCGAGGGGAGCTGTTTTTT; CDR3: CASSLVGDRGELFF
D: NA; V: TRBV15; J: TRBJ2-7; size: NA; DNA: TGTGCCACCAGCAGAGATCTGTTGGAGCAGTACTTC; CDR3: CATSRDLLEQYF
D: NA; V: TRBV5-1; J: TRBJ2-7; size: NA; DNA: TGCGCCAGCAGCCCGGGTAGGGACACCAGTTACGAGCAGTACTTC; CDR3: CASSPGRDTSYEQYF
D: NA; V: TRBV7-9; J: TRBJ1-1; size: once; DNA: TGTGCCAGCAGCGCGGGCCAGGGGAACACTGAAGCTTTCTTT; CDR3: CASSAGQGNTEAFF
D: NA; V: TRBV25-1; J: TRBJ1-3; size: NA; DNA: TGTGCCAGCGGAACCTCAAATCCAGGGCTACAGGGAAACACCATATATTTT; CDR3: CASGTSNPGLQGNTIYF
D: NA; V: TRBV5-4; J: TRBJ2-7; size: NA; DNA: TGTGCCAGCAGCGTTTTCCAGGGGATGGCTCCCTACGAGCAGTACTTC; CDR3: CASSVFQGMAPYEQYF
D: NA; V: TRBV7-2; J: TRBJ2-1; size: NA; DNA: TGTGCCAGCAGCTTAAGCATTGGCAACTCCTACAATGAGCAGTTCTTC; CDR3: CASSLSIGNSYNEQFF
D: NA; V: TRBV11-2; J: TRBJ2-1; size: NA; DNA: TGTGCCAGCAGCTTAGGTTACAATGAGCAGTTCTTC; CDR3: CASSLGYNEQFF